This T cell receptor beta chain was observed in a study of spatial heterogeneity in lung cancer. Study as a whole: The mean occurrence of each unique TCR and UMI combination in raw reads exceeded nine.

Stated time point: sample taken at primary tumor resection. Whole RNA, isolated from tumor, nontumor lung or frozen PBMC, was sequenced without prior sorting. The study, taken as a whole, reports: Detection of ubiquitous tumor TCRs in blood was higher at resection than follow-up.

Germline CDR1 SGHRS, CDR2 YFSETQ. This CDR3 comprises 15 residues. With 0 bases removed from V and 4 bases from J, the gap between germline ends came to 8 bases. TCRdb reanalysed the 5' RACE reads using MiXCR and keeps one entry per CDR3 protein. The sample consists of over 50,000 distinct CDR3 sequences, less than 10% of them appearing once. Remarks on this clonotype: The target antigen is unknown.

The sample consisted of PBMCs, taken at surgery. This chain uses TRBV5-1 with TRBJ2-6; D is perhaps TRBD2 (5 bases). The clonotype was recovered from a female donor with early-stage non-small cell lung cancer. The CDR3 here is CASSLDGSGANVLTF. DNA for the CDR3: TGCGCCAGCAGCTTGGATGGGAGCGGGGCCAACGTCCTGACTTTC.